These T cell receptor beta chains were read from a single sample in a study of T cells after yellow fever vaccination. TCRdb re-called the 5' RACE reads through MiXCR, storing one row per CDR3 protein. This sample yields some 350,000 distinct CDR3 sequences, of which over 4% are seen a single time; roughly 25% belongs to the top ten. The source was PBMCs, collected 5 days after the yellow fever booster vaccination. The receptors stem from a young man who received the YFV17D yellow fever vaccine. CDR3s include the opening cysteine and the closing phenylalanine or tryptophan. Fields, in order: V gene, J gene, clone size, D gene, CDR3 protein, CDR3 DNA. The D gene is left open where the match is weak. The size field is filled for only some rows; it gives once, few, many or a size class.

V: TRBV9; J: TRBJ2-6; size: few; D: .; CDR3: CASSSSRGTGANVLTF; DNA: TGTGCCAGCAGCTCTAGCCGGGGAACCGGGGCCAACGTCCTGACTTTC
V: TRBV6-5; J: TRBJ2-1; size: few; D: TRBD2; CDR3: CASSPSPQRGGRDEQFF; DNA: TGTGCCAGCAGCCCCTCCCCCCAGCGGGGGGGCCGGGATGAGCAGTTCTTC
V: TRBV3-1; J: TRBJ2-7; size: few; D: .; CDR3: CASSQVEGWYEQYF; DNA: TGTGCCAGCAGCCAAGTAGAGGGTTGGTACGAGCAGTACTTC
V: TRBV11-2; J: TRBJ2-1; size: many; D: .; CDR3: CASSLELYAHEQFF; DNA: TGTGCCAGCAGCCTAGAGCTCTACGCCCATGAGCAGTTCTTC
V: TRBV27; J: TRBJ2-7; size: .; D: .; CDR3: CASSPGGSLEQYF; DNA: TGTGCCAGCAGTCCGGGTGGTAGTCTCGAGCAGTACTTC
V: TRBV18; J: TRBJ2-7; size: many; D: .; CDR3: CASSLFQSESYEQYF; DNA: TGTGCCAGCTCTCTTTTTCAGTCCGAGTCCTACGAGCAGTACTTC
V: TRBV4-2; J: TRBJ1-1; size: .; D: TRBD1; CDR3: CASSPGQGDIAAFF; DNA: TGTGCCAGCAGCCCGGGACAGGGGGATATCGCGGCTTTCTTT
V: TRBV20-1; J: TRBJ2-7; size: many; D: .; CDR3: CSARAAQGDEQYF; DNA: TGCAGTGCTAGAGCTGCTCAGGGCGACGAGCAGTACTTC
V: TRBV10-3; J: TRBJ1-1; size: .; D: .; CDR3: CAISEPQAGNTEAFF; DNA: TGTGCCATCAGTGAGCCGCAGGCAGGGAACACTGAAGCTTTCTTT
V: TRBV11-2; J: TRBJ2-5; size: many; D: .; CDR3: CASSLGYLDSQETQYF; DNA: TGTGCCAGCAGCTTAGGGTACCTGGACAGTCAAGAGACCCAGTACTTC
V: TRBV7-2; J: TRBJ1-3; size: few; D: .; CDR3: CASSPNLGLRSHGSGNTIYF; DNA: TGTGCCAGCAGCCCAAATCTCGGGTTAAGAAGTCATGGCTCTGGAAACACCATATATTTT
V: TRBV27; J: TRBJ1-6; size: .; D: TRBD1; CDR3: CASSPRDRVSPLHF; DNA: TGTGCCAGCAGTCCCCGGGACAGGGTCTCACCCCTCCACTTT
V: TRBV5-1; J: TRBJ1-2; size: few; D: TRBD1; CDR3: CASSSGTGGRGYGYTF; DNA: TGCGCCAGCAGCTCCGGGACAGGGGGCAGGGGCTATGGCTACACCTTC
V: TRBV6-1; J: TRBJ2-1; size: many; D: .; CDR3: CASSEIWGDREQFF; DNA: TGTGCCAGCAGTGAAATCTGGGGGGATCGTGAGCAGTTCTTC
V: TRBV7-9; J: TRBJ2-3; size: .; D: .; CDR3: CASSPQYRNLDTQYF; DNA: TGTGCCAGCAGCCCTCAGTACAGGAATTTAGATACGCAGTATTTT
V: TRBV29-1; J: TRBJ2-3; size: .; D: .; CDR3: CSVERPGADTQYF; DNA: TGCAGCGTTGAGAGACCGGGGGCAGATACGCAGTATTTT
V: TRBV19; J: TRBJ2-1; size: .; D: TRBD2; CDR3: CASSRVLAGSGNEQFF; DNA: TGTGCCAGTAGTAGAGTACTAGCGGGGAGTGGCAATGAGCAGTTCTTC
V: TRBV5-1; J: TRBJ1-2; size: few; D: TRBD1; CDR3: CASSLNRDSASYGYTF; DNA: TGCGCCAGCAGCTTAAACCGGGACAGTGCCTCCTATGGCTACACCTTC
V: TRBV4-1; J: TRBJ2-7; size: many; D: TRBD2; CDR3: CASSPGLAEYEQYF; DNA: TGCGCCAGCAGCCCGGGACTAGCGGAATACGAGCAGTACTTC
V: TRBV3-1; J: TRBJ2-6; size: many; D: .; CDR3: CASSTSSGANVLTF; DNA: TGTGCCAGCAGTACCAGCTCTGGGGCCAACGTCCTGACTTTC
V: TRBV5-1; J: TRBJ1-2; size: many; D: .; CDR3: CASTWGYDYGYTF; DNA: TGCGCCAGCACCTGGGGGTATGACTATGGCTACACCTTC
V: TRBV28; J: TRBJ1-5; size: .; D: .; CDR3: CASSYGLNSNQPQHF; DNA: TGTGCCAGCAGTTATGGGCTGAATAGCAATCAGCCCCAGCATTTT
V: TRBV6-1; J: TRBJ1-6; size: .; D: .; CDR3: CASSDGTPMNSPLHF; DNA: TGTGCCAGCAGTGATGGGACACCTATGAATTCACCCCTCCACTTT
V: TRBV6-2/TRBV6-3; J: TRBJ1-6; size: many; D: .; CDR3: CASSPHRDTYRGSPLHF; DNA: TGTGCCAGCAGTCCCCACCGGGACACCTACCGGGGTTCACCCCTCCACTTT
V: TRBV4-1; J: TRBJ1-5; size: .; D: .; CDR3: CASSQVPQEQPQHF; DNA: TGCGCCAGCAGCCAAGTGCCCCAGGAACAGCCCCAGCATTTT
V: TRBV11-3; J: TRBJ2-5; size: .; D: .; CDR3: CASSVARGYEETQYF; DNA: TGTGCCAGCAGCGTTGCACGGGGGTACGAAGAGACCCAGTACTTC
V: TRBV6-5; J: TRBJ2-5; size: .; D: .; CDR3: CASSWGNREETQYF; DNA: TGTGCCAGCAGTTGGGGGAATCGAGAAGAGACCCAGTACTTC
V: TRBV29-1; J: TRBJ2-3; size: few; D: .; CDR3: CSVESPTDTQYF; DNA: TGCAGCGTTGAATCGCCGACAGATACGCAGTATTTT
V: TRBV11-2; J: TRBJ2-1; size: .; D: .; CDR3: CASSSLPLRESSYNEQFF; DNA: TGTGCCAGCAGCTCACTACCCCTCAGGGAAAGCTCCTACAATGAGCAGTTCTTC
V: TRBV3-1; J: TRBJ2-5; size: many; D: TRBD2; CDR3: CASSLQLAGAETQYF; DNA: TGTGCCAGCAGCCTCCAACTAGCGGGGGCAGAGACCCAGTACTTC
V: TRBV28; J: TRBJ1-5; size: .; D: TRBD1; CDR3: CASRPQGGNQPQHF; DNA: TGTGCCAGCCGCCCACAGGGGGGCAATCAGCCCCAGCATTTT
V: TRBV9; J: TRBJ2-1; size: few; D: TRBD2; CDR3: CASSPRGGEYNEQFF; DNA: TGTGCCAGCAGCCCACGGGGGGGGGAATACAATGAGCAGTTCTTC
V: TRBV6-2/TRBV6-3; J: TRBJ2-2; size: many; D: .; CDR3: CASSRDPWAGELFF; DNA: TGTGCCAGCAGTCGGGACCCCTGGGCCGGGGAGCTGTTTTTT
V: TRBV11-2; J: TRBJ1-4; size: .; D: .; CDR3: CASSGNRVGKLFF; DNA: TGTGCCAGCAGCGGGAACAGGGTTGGAAAACTGTTTTTT
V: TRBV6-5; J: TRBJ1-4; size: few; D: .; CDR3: CAVRRASTNEKLFF; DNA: TGTGCCGTTCGGAGGGCCTCAACTAATGAAAAACTGTTTTTT
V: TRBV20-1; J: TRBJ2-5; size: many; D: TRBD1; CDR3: CSARGRTGLETQYF; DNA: TGCAGTGCTAGAGGCCGGACAGGATTAGAGACCCAGTACTTC
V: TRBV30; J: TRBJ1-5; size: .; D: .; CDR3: CACTKGNGNQPQHF; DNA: TGTGCCTGTACGAAGGGGAACGGCAATCAGCCCCAGCATTTT
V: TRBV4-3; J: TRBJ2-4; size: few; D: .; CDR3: CASSQDLRGSHPYF; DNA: TGCGCCAGCAGCCAAGATTTGCGAGGGTCCCACCCGTACTTC
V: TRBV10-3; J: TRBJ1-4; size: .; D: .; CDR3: CAISGETGTSNEKLFF; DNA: TGTGCCATCAGTGGGGAGACCGGGACAAGCAATGAAAAACTGTTTTTT
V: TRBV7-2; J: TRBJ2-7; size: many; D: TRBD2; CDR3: CASSSTSGGVEQYF; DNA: TGTGCCAGCAGCTCGACTAGCGGGGGCGTCGAGCAGTACTTC
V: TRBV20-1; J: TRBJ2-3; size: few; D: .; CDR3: CSAIPGGSTDTQYF; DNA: TGCAGTGCGATCCCAGGCGGGTCCACAGATACGCAGTATTTT
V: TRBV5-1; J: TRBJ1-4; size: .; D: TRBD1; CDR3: CASSKGQAATNEKLFF; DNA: TGCGCCAGCAGCAAGGGACAGGCCGCAACTAATGAAAAACTGTTTTTT
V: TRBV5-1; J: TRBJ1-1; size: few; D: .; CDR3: CASSLTAGDGEAFF; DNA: TGCGCCAGCAGCTTGACGGCAGGGGACGGTGAAGCTTTCTTT
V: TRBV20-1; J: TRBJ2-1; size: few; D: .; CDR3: CSARDGYYNEQFF; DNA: TGCAGTGCGCGGGACGGTTACTACAATGAGCAGTTCTTC
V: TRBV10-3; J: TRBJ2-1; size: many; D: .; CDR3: CAISVTGSDSYNEQFF; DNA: TGTGCCATCAGTGTAACGGGGTCTGACTCCTACAATGAGCAGTTCTTC
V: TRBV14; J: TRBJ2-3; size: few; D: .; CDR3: CASSQDLGSTDTQYF; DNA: TGTGCCAGCAGCCAAGATCTGGGGAGCACAGATACGCAGTATTTT
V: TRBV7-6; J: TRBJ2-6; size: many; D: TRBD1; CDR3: CASSGRQGRGWANVLTF; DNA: TGTGCCAGCAGCGGTCGACAGGGGCGGGGATGGGCCAACGTCCTGACTTTC
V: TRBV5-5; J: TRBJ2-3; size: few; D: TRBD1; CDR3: CASSPWTGGFADTQYF; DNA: TGTGCCAGCAGCCCGTGGACAGGGGGCTTCGCAGATACGCAGTATTTT
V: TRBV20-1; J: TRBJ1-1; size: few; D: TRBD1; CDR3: CSARMGQPNTEAFF; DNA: TGCAGTGCTCGAATGGGACAGCCGAACACTGAAGCTTTCTTT
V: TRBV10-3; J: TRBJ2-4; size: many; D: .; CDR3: CAISEVLAKNIQYF; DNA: TGTGCCATCAGTGAGGTATTAGCCAAAAACATTCAGTACTTC
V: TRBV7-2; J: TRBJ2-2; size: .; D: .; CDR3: CASSLVDGPTGELFF; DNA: TGTGCCAGCAGCTTAGTCGACGGACCCACCGGGGAGCTGTTTTTT
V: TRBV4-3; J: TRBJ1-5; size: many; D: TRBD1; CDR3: CASSQDRTGLNQPQHF; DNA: TGCGCCAGCAGCCAAGATCGGACAGGATTAAATCAGCCCCAGCATTTT
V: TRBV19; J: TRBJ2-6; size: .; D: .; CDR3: CASSISTSAGANVLTF; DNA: TGTGCCAGTAGTATATCCACATCAGCTGGGGCCAACGTCCTGACTTTC
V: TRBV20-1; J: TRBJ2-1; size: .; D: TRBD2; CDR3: CSASRAGVYNEQFF; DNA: TGCAGTGCTAGCCGGGCGGGGGTCTACAATGAGCAGTTCTTC